Following are 30 T cell receptor beta chains from one sample sequenced in a study of shared clonotypes between healthy human individuals. The table came from immunoSEQ multiplex PCR; TCRdb's copy has only in-frame clones and leaves some out. This table has about 2.3 million clones, around 90% appearing once. Material: naive CD4+ T cells from PBMCs. Subset meaning: CD45RA+ positively selected. The origin of the receptors is a man aged 18-30 years in good health. Some clones in this sample may be carry-over from other donors' samples.

V gene TRBV5-4 combines with J gene TRBJ2-5, with a weak D call TRBD1 (7 bases). Germline V gives CDR1 SGHNT, CDR2 YYREEE (reference sequence). CDR3 length: 15 residues. V shed 4 bases and J shed 2 bases, with 15 bases lying between them. CDR3 residues: CASSQDGGQQETQYF. In nucleotides, the CDR3 is TGTGCCAGCAGCCAAGACGGGGGACAGCAAGAGACCCAGTACTTC.

CDR3 bases: TGTGCCATCAGTGCGGACAGCAACTATGGCTACACCTTC. Residues: CAISADSNYGYTF. The chain couples TRBV10-3 to TRBJ1-2, with a possible D match to TRBD1 (6 bases). Germline CDR1 is ENHRY and CDR2 is SYGVKD. This CDR3 is 13 amino acids long. Trimming pared 4 bases from V and 2 bases from J, leaving 8 bases between.

This clone was detected only once. The chain uses TRBV5-5 and TRBJ1-4; D is ambiguous. V shed 0 bases and J shed 8 bases, with 5 bases lying between them. CDR1 is SGHKS, CDR2 YYEKEE, per germline (reference sequence). The CDR3 contains 12 residues. This CDR3 reads CASSLVLEKLFF. In DNA form, the CDR3 reads TGTGCCAGCAGCTTGGTGCTGGAAAAACTGTTTTTT.

This clone was counted a single time. The CDR3 DNA is TGTGCCAGCAGCTGGACAGGCCCCTCGGAGACCCAGTACTTC. Residues: CASSWTGPSETQYF. The genes are TRBV7-9 and TRBJ2-5; 7 bases align to TRBD1. V dropped 4 bases and J dropped 5; count of bases not matched to a gene: 7. CDR3 length: 14 amino acids. The germline CDR1 and CDR2 sequences are SEHNR and FQNEAQ (reference sequence).

J is TRBJ1-4 and V is TRBV10-2; 11 bases are shared with TRBD1. CDR1 and CDR2 (germline): WSHSY, SAAADI. CDR3 length: 17 amino acids. The V segment lost 2 bases and the J segment 8 bases; nucleotides outside the gene matches: 10. The CDR3 here is CASSELNPGQGGEKLFF. CDR3 DNA sequence: TGCGCCAGCAGTGAGCTGAACCCGGGACAGGGGGGGGAAAAACTGTTTTTT.

This CDR3 is CASSLWAGGAEKLFF. The CDR3 DNA reads TGTGCCAGCAGTTTATGGGCAGGGGGCGCGGAAAAACTGTTTTTT. The chain has TRBV28 and TRBJ1-4; 8 bases match TRBD1. Unmatched junction bases numbered 5, after V lost 0 bases and J lost 8 bases. The V gene's germline CDR1 is MDHEN and CDR2 SYDVKM. This CDR3 is built from 15 residues.

The chain has TRBV30 and TRBJ1-1; D call uncertain. The CDR3 covers 11 residues. The V gene lost 3 bases and the J gene lost 7 bases, with 9 bases spanning the gap. Germline-derived CDR1 and CDR2 are GTSNPN and SVGIG (reference sequence). CDR3 sequence (DNA): TGTGCCTGGAGCCCAGGTGTTGAAGCTTTCTTT. Residues: CAWSPGVEAFF.

This chain connects TRBV27 to TRBJ2-3; no clear D. This CDR3 contains 15 residues. V gave up 5 bases and J gave up 2 bases, with 14 bases separating them. CDR1 and CDR2 (germline): MNHEY, SMNVEV (reference sequence). The CDR3 sequence is CASSPNAYTTDTQYF. CDR3 nucleotide sequence: TGTGCCAGCAGTCCCAACGCATACACCACAGATACGCAGTATTTT.

The chain links TRBV27 to TRBJ2-2; D is perhaps TRBD1 (6 bases). V lost 0 bases and J lost 4, with 12 bases in between. Germline assignment: CDR1 MNHEY and CDR2 SMNVEV (reference sequence). The CDR3 covers 16 residues. This chain's CDR3 is CASSLSGGDGTGELFF. The CDR3 coding sequence is TGTGCCAGCAGTTTATCTGGGGGCGATGGCACCGGGGAGCTGTTTTTT.

The chain is built from TRBV5-1 and TRBJ1-1, with D possibly being TRBD1 (6 bases). The CDR3 runs 15 residues. V lost 0 bases and J lost 4, with 13 bases in between. Germline CDR1 SGHRS, CDR2 YFSETQ. CDR3 in DNA: TGCGCCAGCAGCTTGGCCCCGGGGGGGCTCACTGAAGCTTTCTTT. It codes for CASSLAPGGLTEAFF.

J is TRBJ2-4 and V is TRBV2; perhaps D is TRBD1 or TRBD2 (6 bases each). The CDR3 is 16 amino acids. Germline CDR1 and CDR2: SNHLY and FYNNEI. Trimming took 6 bases from V and 6 from J, leaving 21 bases between them. CDR3 in amino acids: CASSEPWGAGGNIQYF. Here the CDR3 DNA reads TGTGCCAGCAGCGAACCTTGGGGGGCTGGTGGAAACATTCAGTACTTC.

The rearrangement uses TRBV5-1 and TRBJ2-5; the match to TRBD2 covers 10 bases. V lost 4 bases to trimming and J lost 5 bases; unmatched junction nucleotides: 11. The CDR3 extends over 16 amino acids. Germline CDR1 is SGHRS and CDR2 is YFSETQ. The CDR3 DNA is TGCGCCAGCAGCAGATTTCTAGCGGGAGATTTGGAGACCCAGTACTTC. Encoded protein: CASSRFLAGDLETQYF.

This clone was seen only once. The rearrangement joins TRBV7-9 to TRBJ2-3; perhaps TRBD2 as D (6 bases). The CDR3 covers 16 residues. V was cut by 1 base and J by 1 base, with 12 bases left in between. Germline CDR1 and CDR2: SEHNR and FQNEAQ (reference sequence). The CDR3 DNA reads as TGTGCCAGCAGCTTAGGCCGGGAGTGGGGCACAGATACGCAGTATTTT. It codes for CASSLGREWGTDTQYF.

The chain has TRBV5-4 and TRBJ2-3, with D uncertain. Germline CDR1 reads SGHNT; CDR2 reads YYREEE (reference sequence). Trimming stripped 4 bases from V and 6 bases from J, with 15 bases between. CDR3 length: 14 amino acids. As DNA, the CDR3 is TGTGCCAGCAGCGGCCATTCCCTTGCGGATACGCAGTATTTT. Protein product: CASSGHSLADTQYF.

This clone came up once. The chain has TRBV9 and TRBJ2-1; 8 bases are a match to TRBD2. CDR3 length equals 13 residues. CDR1 and CDR2 from the germline V gene are SGDLS and YYNGEE. J was trimmed by 8 bases and V by 4 bases; bases with no gene match: 5. In DNA form, the CDR3 reads TGTGCCAGCAGCCCTGGACTAGCATATGAGCAGTTCTTC. Translation gives CASSPGLAYEQFF.

This chain uses TRBV7-6 with TRBJ2-1, with 8 bases fitting TRBD2. The CDR3 consists of 15 residues. Germline assignment: CDR1 SGHVS and CDR2 FNYEAQ. V was pared by 4 bases and J by 7 bases, with 9 bases of the junction left unmatched. The CDR3 nucleotides read TGTGCCAGCAGCTCAACTAGCGGAACTTGGAATGAGCAGTTCTTC. Its protein product is CASSSTSGTWNEQFF.

The CDR3 DNA follows: TGTGCCAGCAGCCCGCCCGCGGCCGATTTCCGCTATGGCTACACCTTC. Its translation is CASSPPAADFRYGYTF. The gene calls are TRBV7-9 and TRBJ1-2; D is uncertain. This CDR3 has 16 amino acids. Germline V gene data show CDR1 as SEHNR and CDR2 as FQNEAQ (reference sequence). The ends were cut back, 5 bases at V and 4 bases at J, with 20 bases in the middle.

The CDR3 is CASSLSGGTSGTDTQYF. CDR3 in DNA: TGTGCCAGCAGCCTCAGCGGCGGGACTAGCGGCACAGATACGCAGTATTTT. The chain has TRBV7-3 and TRBJ2-3, with 10 bases that match TRBD2. The ends lost 5 bases at V and 1 base at J; junction bases unmatched: 9. The CDR3 runs 17 residues. Germline V lookup: CDR1 SGHTA, CDR2 FQGTGA. The variable domain in full, with the rest retrieved from reference TRBV7-3 and TRBJ2-3, is GAGVSQTPSNKVTEKGKYVELRCDPISGHTALYWYRQSLGQGPEFLIYFQGTGAADDSGLPNDRFFAVRPEGSVSTLKIQRTERGDSAVYLCASSLSGGTSGTDTQYFGPGTRLTVL.

Regarding this clone: Other DNA sequences in the same sample also yield this CDR3. The chain uses TRBV5-6 and TRBJ1-1, with unresolved D. The CDR3 spans 13 residues. CDR1 and CDR2 (germline): SGHDT, YYEEEE. V lost 0 bases and J lost 5, with 8 bases in between. The CDR3 nucleotides read TGTGCCAGCAGCTTGGGGAGGGTTACTGAAGCTTTCTTT. It yields the protein CASSLGRVTEAFF.

The rearrangement links TRBV27 to TRBJ2-7, with D unresolved. The V end was cut by 5 bases, the J end by 4 bases, with 12 bases between. This CDR3 comprises 13 residues. The germline V gene encodes CDR1 MNHEY and CDR2 SMNVEV (reference sequence). The CDR3 nucleotides are TGTGCCAGCAGTCTAGGGCCGATATACGAGCAGTACTTC. It is translated as CASSLGPIYEQYF.

Only a few counts were recorded for this clone. The chain employs TRBV18 and TRBJ2-4; possibly TRBD1 or TRBD2 for D (5 bases each). The CDR3 is made up of 16 amino acids. V was shortened by 2 bases and J by 6 bases, with 17 bases between the two germline ends. The germline gives CDR1 KGHSH, CDR2 LQKENI. Here the CDR3 reads CASSPSGDGGGNIQYF. The CDR3 nucleotides are TGTGCCAGCTCACCATCCGGGGACGGAGGAGGAAACATTCAGTACTTC.

The rearrangement joins TRBV29-1 to TRBJ1-1; possible D gene TRBD1, 5 bases. The length of the CDR3 is 14 residues. Germline-derived CDR1 and CDR2 are SQVTM and ANQGSEA. Trimming pared 5 bases from V and 4 bases from J, leaving 17 bases between. As DNA, the CDR3 is TGCAGCGTTCCCAATGGGGCAGGAGGCACTGAAGCTTTCTTT. This encodes CSVPNGAGGTEAFF.

The chain uses TRBV6-5 and TRBJ2-7; D is possibly TRBD2 (6 bases). Germline V lookup: CDR1 MNHEY, CDR2 SVGAGI. This CDR3 region has 14 residues. V lost 8 bases and J 3 bases, leaving 17 bases between the germline ends. The CDR3 loop is CASARTWRDYEQYF. The CDR3 coding sequence is TGTGCCAGCGCGAGAACGTGGCGGGACTACGAGCAGTACTTC.

Details on this clone: One end of the junction does not line up with germline, which may come from a read error. This sequence joins TRBV2 and TRBJ1-2; D call uncertain. Per germline, CDR1 SNHLY and CDR2 FYNNEI. The CDR3 extends over 11 amino acids. For the CDR3, the DNA is TGTGCCAGCAGTCAAACCTTGGGAGGCGCCTTC. Protein: CASSQTLGGAF. Combining the CDR3 with reference TRBV2 and TRBJ1-2 gives the whole variable domain EPEVTQTPSHQVTQMGQEVILRCVPISNHLYFYWYRQILGQKVEFLVSFYNNEISEKSEIFDDQFSVERPDGSNFTLKIRSTKLEDSAMYFCASSQTLGGAFGSGTRLTVV.

This sequence joins TRBV7-2 and TRBJ2-3; no reliable D call. CDR1 and CDR2 from the germline V gene are SGHTA and FQGNSA. V gave up 5 bases and J gave up 0 bases, with 6 bases separating them. The CDR3 contains 13 residues. The CDR3 nucleotides read TGTGCCAGCAGCGTGGAAAGCACAGATACGCAGTATTTT. Translating it yields CASSVESTDTQYF.

The J gene is TRBJ1-2, the V gene TRBV27, with 8 bases that match TRBD1. The germline V gene has CDR1 MNHEY and CDR2 SMNVEV (reference sequence). The CDR3 consists of 13 residues. Germline trimming cut 5 bases from V and 7 bases from J; bases unmatched to any gene: 6. The CDR3 reads CASSPATGAGYTF. CDR3 bases: TGTGCCAGCAGTCCGGCGACAGGGGCTGGCTACACCTTC.

The gene calls are TRBV9 and TRBJ1-1; D might be TRBD1 (5 bases). This CDR3 contains 16 residues. Between the trimmed V and J ends, which lost 4 bases and 4 bases, there was a span of 20 bases. The V gene's germline CDR1 is SGDLS and CDR2 YYNGEE. The CDR3 loop reads CASSPGGGARFTEAFF. CDR3 DNA sequence: TGTGCCAGCAGCCCGGGGGGAGGGGCAAGGTTCACTGAAGCTTTCTTT. The variable domain in full, with the rest retrieved from reference TRBV9 and TRBJ1-1, is DSGVTQTPKHLITATGQRVTLRCSPRSGDLSVYWYQQSLDQGLQFLIQYYNGEERAKGNILERFSAQQFPDLHSELNLSSLELGDSALYFCASSPGGGARFTEAFFGQGTRLTVV.

Details on this clone: Different DNA sequences within this sample yield the same CDR3. The chain carries TRBV7-3 and TRBJ1-1; no clear D gene. Germline V gene data show CDR1 as SGHTA and CDR2 as FQGTGA. The CDR3 length is 13 residues. Trimming took off 2 bases at V and 0 bases at J, with 4 bases between the two ends. The CDR3 nucleotides read TGTGCCAGCAGCTTAGGCATGAACACTGAAGCTTTCTTT. This gives the protein CASSLGMNTEAFF.

The CDR3 protein is CASSILGGGKLFF. In nucleotides, the CDR3 is TGTGCCAGCAGCATTCTGGGAGGTGGGAAACTGTTTTTT. The chain links TRBV21-1 to TRBJ1-4. TRBV21-1 counts as a pseudogene. The CDR3 extends over 13 amino acids.

The chain couples TRBV15 to TRBJ1-5; D gene uncertain. Per the germline V gene, CDR1 is LNHNV and CDR2 is YYDKDF (reference sequence). There are 14 residues in the CDR3. V shed 3 bases and J shed 4 bases, with 10 bases lying between them. CDR3 bases: TGTGCCACCAGCAGCGGACTGCCAAATCAGCCCCAGCATTTT. It encodes CATSSGLPNQPQHF.